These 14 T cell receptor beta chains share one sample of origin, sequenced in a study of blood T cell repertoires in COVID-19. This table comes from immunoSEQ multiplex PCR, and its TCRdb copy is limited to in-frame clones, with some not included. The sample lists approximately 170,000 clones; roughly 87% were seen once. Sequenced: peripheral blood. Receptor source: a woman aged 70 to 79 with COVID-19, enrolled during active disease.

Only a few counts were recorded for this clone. The CDR3 nucleotides read TGTGCCAGCAGCCTAAGGTCCCTAGCTGCTACCGAGCAGTACTTC. This codes for CASSLRSLAATEQYF. The chain joins TRBV7-8 to TRBJ2-7, with D tentatively TRBD2 (5 bases). The CDR3 length is 15 residues. Deletions cut 5 bases from V and 6 bases from J, with 20 bases between. CDR1 and CDR2 (germline): SGHVS, FQNEAQ.

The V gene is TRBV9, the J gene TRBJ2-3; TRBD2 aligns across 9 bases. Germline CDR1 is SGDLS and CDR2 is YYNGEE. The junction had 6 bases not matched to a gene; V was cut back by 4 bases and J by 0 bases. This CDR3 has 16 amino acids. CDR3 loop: CASSRSGRPSTDTQYF. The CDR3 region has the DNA TGTGCCAGCAGCAGGAGCGGGAGGCCTAGCACAGATACGCAGTATTTT.

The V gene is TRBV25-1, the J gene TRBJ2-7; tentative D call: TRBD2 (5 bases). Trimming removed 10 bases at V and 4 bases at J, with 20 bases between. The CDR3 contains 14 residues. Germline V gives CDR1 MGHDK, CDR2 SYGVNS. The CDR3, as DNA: TGTGCCAACGACTACGACACGATCTATTACGAGCAGTACTTC. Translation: CANDYDTIYYEQYF.

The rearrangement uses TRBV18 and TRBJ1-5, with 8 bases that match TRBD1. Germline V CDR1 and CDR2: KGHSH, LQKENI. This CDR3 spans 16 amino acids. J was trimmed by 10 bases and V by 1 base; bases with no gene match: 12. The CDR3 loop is CASSPQTGTGIEPQHF. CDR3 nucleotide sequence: TGTGCCAGCTCACCACAAACCGGGACAGGTATTGAACCCCAGCATTTT.

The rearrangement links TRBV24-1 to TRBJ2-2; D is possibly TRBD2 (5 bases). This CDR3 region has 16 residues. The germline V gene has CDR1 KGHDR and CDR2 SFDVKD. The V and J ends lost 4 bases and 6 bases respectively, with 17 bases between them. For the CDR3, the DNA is TGTGCCACCAGTGACCCTACCGGACTCTCCCCCGGGGAGCTGTTTTTT. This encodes CATSDPTGLSPGELFF.

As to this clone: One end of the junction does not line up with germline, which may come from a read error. The CDR3 DNA follows: TGTGCCAGCAGCGTAGCGGGAGCGGGTATCTACGAGCAGTACTTC. Protein sequence: CASSVAGAGIYEQYF. The chain carries TRBV7-2 and TRBJ2-7, with TRBD2 matching over 9 bases. The germline gives CDR1 SGHTA, CDR2 FQGNSA. This CDR3 comprises 15 residues.

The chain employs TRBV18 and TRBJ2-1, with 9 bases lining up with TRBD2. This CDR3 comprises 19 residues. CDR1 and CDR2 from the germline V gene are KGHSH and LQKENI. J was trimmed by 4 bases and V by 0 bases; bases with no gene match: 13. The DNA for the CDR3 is TGTGCCAGCTCACCACCGTCCGGGGCGGGAGGGCCGCGTTACAATGAGCAGTTCTTC. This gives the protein CASSPPSGAGGPRYNEQFF.

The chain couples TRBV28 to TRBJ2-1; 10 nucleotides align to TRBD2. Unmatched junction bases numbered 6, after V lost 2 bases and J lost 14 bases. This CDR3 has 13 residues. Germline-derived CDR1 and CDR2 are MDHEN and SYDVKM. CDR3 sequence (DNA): TGTGCCAGCAGTTTAACTAGCGGGGTTCTCGAGTTCTTC. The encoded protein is CASSLTSGVLEFF.

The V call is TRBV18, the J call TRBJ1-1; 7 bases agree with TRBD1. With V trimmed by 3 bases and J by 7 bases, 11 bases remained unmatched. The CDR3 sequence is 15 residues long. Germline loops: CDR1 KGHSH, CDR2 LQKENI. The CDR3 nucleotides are TGTGCCAGCTCACCGTCAACCGGGACAGCCATTGAAGCTTTCTTT. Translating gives CASSPSTGTAIEAFF.

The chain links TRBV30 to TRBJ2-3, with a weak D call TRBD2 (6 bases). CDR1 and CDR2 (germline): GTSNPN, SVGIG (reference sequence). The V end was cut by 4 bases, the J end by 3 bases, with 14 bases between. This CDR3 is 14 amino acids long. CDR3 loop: CAWTRDSGTDTQYF. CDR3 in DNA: TGTGCCTGGACGAGAGATAGCGGAACAGATACGCAGTATTTT.

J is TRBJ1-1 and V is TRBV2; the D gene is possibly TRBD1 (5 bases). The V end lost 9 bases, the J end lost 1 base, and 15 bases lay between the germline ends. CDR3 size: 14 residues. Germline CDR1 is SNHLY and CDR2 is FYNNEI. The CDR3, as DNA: TGTGCCAGGGGTCCGAGACAGTCGAACACTGAAGCTTTCTTT. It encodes CARGPRQSNTEAFF.

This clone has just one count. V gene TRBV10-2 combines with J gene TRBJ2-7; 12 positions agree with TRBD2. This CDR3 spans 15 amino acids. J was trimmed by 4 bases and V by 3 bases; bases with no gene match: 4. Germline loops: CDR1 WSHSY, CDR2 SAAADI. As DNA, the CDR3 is TGCGCCAGCAGTGATCGACTAGCGGGAGAATACGAGCAGTACTTC. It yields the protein CASSDRLAGEYEQYF.

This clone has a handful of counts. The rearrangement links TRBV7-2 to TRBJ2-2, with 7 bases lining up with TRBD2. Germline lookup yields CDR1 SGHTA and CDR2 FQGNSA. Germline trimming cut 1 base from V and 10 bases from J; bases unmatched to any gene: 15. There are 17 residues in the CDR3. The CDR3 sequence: CASSLESRGRASQELFF. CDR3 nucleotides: TGTGCCAGCAGCTTAGAGTCGCGCGGGAGAGCCTCCCAGGAGCTGTTTTTT.

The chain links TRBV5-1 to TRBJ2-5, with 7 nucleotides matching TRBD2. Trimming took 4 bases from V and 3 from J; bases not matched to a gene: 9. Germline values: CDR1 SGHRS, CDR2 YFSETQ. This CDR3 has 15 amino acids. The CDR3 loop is CASSLGGTAEETQYF. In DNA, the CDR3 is TGCGCCAGCAGCCTGGGAGGGACTGCGGAAGAGACCCAGTACTTC.